Presented here are 13 T cell receptor beta chains from one specimen sequenced in a study of cytomegalovirus exposure and HLA in healthy donors. 60 Vbeta and 13 Jbeta primers were used in PCR. Method: immunoSEQ multiplex PCR; TCRdb's copy keeps in-frame clones and lacks some. The sample contains roughly 43,000 clones, around 60% of which appear only once. Sample: PBMCs. The receptors were sampled from a human donor in good health.

V is TRBV6-6 and J is TRBJ2-3; D may be TRBD2 (7 bases). V shed 8 bases and J shed 4 bases, with 16 bases lying between them. The CDR3 loop spans 14 amino acids. In germline, CDR1 is MNHNY, CDR2 SVGAGI (reference sequence). The CDR3 DNA sequence: TGTGCCAGCCGCTCATCGGGGGGCCCAGATACGCAGTATTTT. Its protein is CASRSSGGPDTQYF.

This chain joins TRBV6-5 and TRBJ2-7, with D possibly TRBD2 on 6 matching bases. Trimming left V 5 bases short and J 6 bases short, with 14 bases between. Germline CDR1 reads MNHEY; CDR2 reads SVGAGI. The CDR3 is 13 residues long. CDR3 DNA sequence: TGTGCCAGCAGTGGGCAGGGAGGCTCCGAGCAGTACTTC. This encodes CASSGQGGSEQYF.

V gene TRBV5-1 combines with J gene TRBJ1-1; tentative D call: TRBD1 (6 bases). The germline V gene has CDR1 SGHRS and CDR2 YFSETQ. Trimming took off 1 base at V and 1 base at J, with 8 bases between the two ends. This CDR3 region has 14 residues. As DNA, the CDR3 is TGCGCCAGCAGCTTGCAGGGACAGAACACTGAAGCTTTCTTT. It yields the protein CASSLQGQNTEAFF.

This chain links TRBV27 with TRBJ2-7; D not resolved. Trimming cost V 6 bases and J 7 bases, with 13 bases left between them. Germline-derived CDR1 and CDR2 are MNHEY and SMNVEV (reference sequence). This CDR3 has 12 amino acids. The CDR3 sequence is CASRIWSGEQYF. CDR3 nucleotides: TGTGCCAGCAGGATCTGGTCCGGGGAGCAGTACTTC.

The rearrangement joins TRBV5-1 to TRBJ2-7; the D gene is possibly TRBD1 (5 bases). This CDR3 contains 12 residues. Trimming removed 3 bases from V and 4 bases from J, with 8 bases in between. CDR1 SGHRS and CDR2 YFSETQ come from the germline V gene. CDR3 sequence reads: CASSSGQYEQYF. CDR3 sequence (DNA): TGCGCCAGCAGCTCCGGACAATACGAGCAGTACTTC.

The rearrangement links TRBV4-1 to TRBJ2-3; 7 nucleotides match TRBD2. The junction had 8 bases not matched to a gene; V was cut back by 1 base and J by 4 bases. CDR1 and CDR2 from the germline V gene are MGHRA and YSYEKL. This CDR3 contains 16 residues. DNA for the CDR3: TGCGCCAGCAGCCAAGCCCTCGGGACTACTCCAGATACGCAGTATTTT. This codes for CASSQALGTTPDTQYF.

The chain is built from TRBV2 and TRBJ1-2, with 9 bases aligning to TRBD1. V was clipped by 6 bases and J by 2 bases; unmatched bases: 1. The length of the CDR3 is 13 residues. Germline V gene data show CDR1 as SNHLY and CDR2 as FYNNEI. The CDR3 region has the DNA TGTGCCAGCAGGGGGACAGGGAACTATGGCTACACCTTC. Protein sequence: CASRGTGNYGYTF.

V usage is TRBV9 and J usage is TRBJ2-1; 8 positions agree with TRBD2. Germline V gene sequence: CDR1 SGDLS, CDR2 YYNGEE. CDR3 length: 15 residues. V was pared by 4 bases and J by 4 bases, with 7 bases of the junction left unmatched. Here the CDR3 reads CASSRGTSLYNEQFF. In nucleotides, the CDR3 is TGTGCCAGCAGCCGCGGGACTAGTCTATACAATGAGCAGTTCTTC.

The chain combines TRBV5-1 with TRBJ2-3, with D tentatively TRBD2 (5 bases). Germline loops: CDR1 SGHRS, CDR2 YFSETQ. V lost 0 bases, J lost 4 bases, and 12 bases lay in between. This CDR3 spans 15 amino acids. The CDR3 here is CASSLEEGWADTQYF. The CDR3 DNA reads as TGCGCCAGCAGCTTGGAAGAGGGATGGGCAGATACGCAGTATTTT.

The V call is TRBV7-2, the J call TRBJ2-1; D is undetermined. Per the germline V gene, CDR1 is SGHTA and CDR2 is FQGNSA. V shed 5 bases and J shed 4 bases, with 12 bases lying between them. The CDR3 extends over 14 amino acids. In DNA, the CDR3 is TGTGCCAGCAGCCAGCAAACGGGTTACAATGAGCAGTTCTTC. Translating gives CASSQQTGYNEQFF.

V gene TRBV2 combines with J gene TRBJ1-1, with D possibly being TRBD1 (6 bases). Looked up from germline, CDR1 is SNHLY and CDR2 is FYNNEI. Trimming cost V 7 bases and J 4 bases, with 16 bases left between them. The CDR3 loop spans 14 amino acids. The DNA of the CDR3 is TGTGCCAGCACCGGACAGAGGCCGGTCACTGAAGCTTTCTTT. As protein: CASTGQRPVTEAFF. Looking up the rest from reference TRBV2 and TRBJ1-1 gives the full variable domain: EPEVTQTPSHQVTQMGQEVILRCVPISNHLYFYWYRQILGQKVEFLVSFYNNEISEKSEIFDDQFSVERPDGSNFTLKIRSTKLEDSAMYFCASTGQRPVTEAFFGQGTRLTVV.

The J gene is TRBJ1-1, the V gene TRBV7-8, with a weak D call TRBD1 (6 bases). Germline V CDR1 and CDR2: SGHVS, FQNEAQ. Trimming left V 6 bases short and J 8 bases short, with 10 bases between. CDR3 length: 11 amino acids. For the CDR3, the DNA is TGTGCCAGCAGTCCCCAGGGGGAAGCTTTCTTT. Translating it yields CASSPQGEAFF.

This clone has more than one count but fewer than ten. The CDR3 sequence: CASLGGGETQYF. CDR3 in DNA: TGTGCCAGCCTAGGGGGAGGGGAGACCCAGTACTTC. This chain connects TRBV6-1 to TRBJ2-5; D perhaps matches TRBD2 (7 bases). This CDR3 comprises 12 residues. V was pared by 8 bases and J by 5 bases, with 12 bases between. In germline, CDR1 is MNHNS, CDR2 SASEGT.